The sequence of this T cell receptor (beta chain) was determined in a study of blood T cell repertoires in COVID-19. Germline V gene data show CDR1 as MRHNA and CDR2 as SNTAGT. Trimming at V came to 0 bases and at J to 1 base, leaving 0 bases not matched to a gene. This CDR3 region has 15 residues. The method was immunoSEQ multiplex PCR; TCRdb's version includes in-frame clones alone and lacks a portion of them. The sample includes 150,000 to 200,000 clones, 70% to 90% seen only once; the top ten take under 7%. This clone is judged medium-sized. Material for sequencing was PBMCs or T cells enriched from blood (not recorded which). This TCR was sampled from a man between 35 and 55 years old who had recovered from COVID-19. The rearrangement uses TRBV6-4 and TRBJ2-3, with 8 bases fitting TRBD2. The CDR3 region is CASSDSRGGTDTQYF. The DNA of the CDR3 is TGTGCCAGCAGTGACTCGCGGGGGGGCACAGATACGCAGTATTTT.